A single sample is the source of the 14 T cell receptor beta chains below, sequenced in a study of cytomegalovirus exposure and HLA in healthy donors. Primers: 60 Vbeta forward and 13 Jbeta reverse. Here immunoSEQ multiplex PCR was the method, and the copy in TCRdb shows in-frame clones only, minus some. The table lists about 140,000 clones, 76% of them singletons. Sequencing was carried out using PBMCs. The source of these receptors is a man aged 35 to 55 in good health and CMV-seronegative.

The V call is TRBV6-5, the J call TRBJ2-7; 11 bases agree with TRBD1. Unmatched junction bases numbered 5, after V lost 5 bases and J lost 5 bases. The V gene's germline CDR1 is MNHEY and CDR2 SVGAGI. CDR3 size: 14 residues. The chain's CDR3 is CASSPKGQGDEQYF. The CDR3 DNA follows: TGTGCCAGCAGTCCAAAGGGACAGGGGGACGAGCAGTACTTC.

This sequence joins TRBV5-1 and TRBJ2-4, with a weak D call TRBD2 (5 bases). The CDR3 spans 17 residues. The germline V and J ends were trimmed by 5 bases and 0 bases, with 18 bases remaining between them. Germline loops: CDR1 SGHRS, CDR2 YFSETQ. The CDR3 DNA reads TGCGCCAGCAGGGCTAGCTACTTGAAAACAGCCAAAAACATTCAGTACTTC. It translates to CASRASYLKTAKNIQYF.

This clone was picked up one time. V and J are TRBV9 and TRBJ2-7, with 10 bases aligning to TRBD2. In germline, CDR1 is SGDLS, CDR2 YYNGEE. Trimming took 4 bases from V and 6 from J; bases not matched to a gene: 16. The length of the CDR3 is 17 residues. CDR3 bases: TGTGCCAGCAGCAACCCTGGGACTAGCGCTAGGGGCAGCGAGCAGTACTTC. Translating it yields CASSNPGTSARGSEQYF.

The J gene is TRBJ1-1, the V gene TRBV28; TRBD1 agrees at 9 bases. Trimming took 6 bases from V and 1 from J; bases not matched to a gene: 3. CDR3 length: 14 amino acids. In germline, CDR1 is MDHEN, CDR2 SYDVKM. DNA of the CDR3: TGTGCCAGCAGGGGACAGGGCCGGAACACTGAAGCTTTCTTT. Translating it yields CASRGQGRNTEAFF.

This rearrangement joins TRBV30 to TRBJ1-6; TRBD1 matches 7 bases. From germline, CDR1 is GTSNPN and CDR2 SVGIG (reference sequence). The CDR3 covers 15 residues. The ends lost 4 bases at V and 7 bases at J; junction bases unmatched: 10. The CDR3 coding sequence is TGTGCCTGGATGGTAGGGGGCGCTTGGAATTCACCCCTCCACTTT. It translates to CAWMVGGAWNSPLHF.

This clone turned up a few times. Germline and junction disagree at one end, which may indicate a read error. The J gene is TRBJ1-5, the V gene TRBV15; unclear D gene. Looked up from germline, CDR1 is LNHNV and CDR2 is YYDKDF (reference sequence). This CDR3 is built from 12 residues. The CDR3 reads CATRRDHGAQHF. CDR3 coding DNA: TGTGCCACCAGGAGAGATCACGGGGCCCAGCATTTT.

The rearrangement links TRBV6-6 to TRBJ2-7, with 7 bases identical to TRBD2. Unmatched junction bases numbered 14, after V lost 6 bases and J lost 6 bases. The CDR3 sequence is 15 residues long. Germline V lookup: CDR1 MNHNY, CDR2 SVGAGI (reference sequence). DNA for the CDR3: TGTGCCAGCAGATATACTAGCGAGATTCGGGGCGAGCAGTACTTC. Amino acids: CASRYTSEIRGEQYF.

The rearrangement uses TRBV13 and TRBJ2-5; 9 positions agree with TRBD2. V gave up 5 bases and J gave up 4 bases; unmatched junction bases: 5. Germline V gives CDR1 PRHDT, CDR2 FYEKMQ (reference sequence). The CDR3 consists of 14 residues. The CDR3 DNA reads as TGTGCCAGCAGCCGCGGGGGGGTTGGAGAGACCCAGTACTTC. Protein sequence: CASSRGGVGETQYF.

Of note for this clone: The junction shows a germline mismatch at one end, possibly a read error. The V gene is TRBV19, the J gene TRBJ2-5; 7 bases fit TRBD2. Germline CDR1 and CDR2: LNHDA and SQIVND (reference sequence). CDR3 size: 16 residues. CDR3 in amino acids: CASSIRTGGFEEAQYF. The CDR3 DNA follows: TGTGCCAGTAGTATACGGACCGGGGGGTTCGAAGAGGCCCAGTACTTC. Together with reference TRBV19 and TRBJ2-5, the CDR3 gives the full variable domain: DGGITQSPKYLFRKEGQNVTLSCEQNLNHDAMYWYRQDPGQGLRLIYYSQIVNDFQKGDIAEGYSVSREKKESFPLTVTSAQKNPTAFYLCASSIRTGGFEEAQYFGPGTRLLVL.

The rearrangement joins TRBV13 to TRBJ2-1; D possibly corresponds to TRBD2 (6 bases). This CDR3 spans 12 amino acids. Trimming took off 6 bases at V and 15 bases at J, with 18 bases between the two ends. Germline assignment: CDR1 PRHDT and CDR2 FYEKMQ (reference sequence). The CDR3 DNA follows: TGTGCCAGCAGTCCCACTCGACTAGGGGCGTTCTTC. Its translation: CASSPTRLGAFF.

V and J are TRBV6-5 and TRBJ1-1; D might be TRBD1 (5 bases). V dropped 0 bases and J dropped 2 bases, with 10 bases sitting between them. The CDR3 spans 15 residues. Germline V gene sequence: CDR1 MNHEY, CDR2 SVGAGI. The CDR3 loop reads CASSYSGGDNTEAFF. The CDR3 coding sequence is TGTGCCAGCAGTTACTCGGGCGGGGACAACACTGAAGCTTTCTTT.

The chain recombines TRBV2 with TRBJ2-6, with 8 bases matching TRBD1. Per the germline V gene, CDR1 is SNHLY and CDR2 is FYNNEI. V shed 2 bases, J shed 4 bases, and the junction held 16 bases outside the gene matches. This CDR3 is built from 20 residues. CDR3 nucleotides: TGTGCCAGCAGTGAACTGTCGGGACAGGCTTCCCGCCTCGGGGCCAACGTCCTGACTTTC. It translates to CASSELSGQASRLGANVLTF.

As for this clone: Germline is not matched at one junction end, which may reflect a read error. The chain carries TRBV6-1 and TRBJ2-7, with 7 bases aligning to TRBD1. Germline CDR1 is MNHNS and CDR2 is SASEGT. The CDR3 extends over 12 amino acids. CDR3 sequence (DNA): TGTGCCAGCATTGAAGACAGGGACGAGCAGTACTTC. Translating it yields CASIEDRDEQYF.

The rearrangement joins TRBV5-1 to TRBJ2-2; 9 bases line up with TRBD1. The V gene end was trimmed by 4 bases and the J gene end by 4 bases; junction bases not matched to a gene: 5. The CDR3 is made up of 15 amino acids. Germline V gives CDR1 SGHRS, CDR2 YFSETQ. This chain's CDR3 is CASSVDRGVTGELFF. The CDR3 DNA sequence: TGCGCCAGCAGCGTGGACAGGGGCGTCACCGGGGAGCTGTTTTTT. Filled out from reference TRBV5-1 and TRBJ2-2, the complete variable domain reads KAGVTQTPRYLIKTRGQQVTLSCSPISGHRSVSWYQQTPGQGLQFLFEYFSETQRNKGNFPGRFSGRQFSNSRSEMNVSTLELGDSALYLCASSVDRGVTGELFFGEGSRLTVL.